This note documents a single T cell receptor beta chain sequence. The data stem from a study of blood T cell repertoires in COVID-19. About the study: Sources were T cells, B-cell-depleted T cells, or PBMCs; the material itself was cDNA or gDNA.

This CDR3 spans 12 amino acids. Trimming took off 8 bases at V and 4 bases at J, with 9 bases between the two ends. CDR1 and CDR2 from the germline V gene are MRHNA and SNTAGT. Here immunoSEQ multiplex PCR was the method, and the copy in TCRdb shows in-frame clones only, minus some. The table shows under 200,000 clones, with about four fifths occurring only once. Adults between roughly 18 and 90 years of age took part from fewer than 30 US areas. Researchers sorted participants into cohorts using their self-reported clinical history. The sample comprised PBMCs or T cells enriched from blood (not recorded which). This chain links TRBV6-4 with TRBJ2-1; no clear D gene. The sequence derives from a man in his forties or fifties who had recovered from COVID-19. The chain's CDR3 is CASSSGYNEQFF. The CDR3 DNA follows: TGTGCCAGCTCCTCAGGATACAATGAGCAGTTCTTC.